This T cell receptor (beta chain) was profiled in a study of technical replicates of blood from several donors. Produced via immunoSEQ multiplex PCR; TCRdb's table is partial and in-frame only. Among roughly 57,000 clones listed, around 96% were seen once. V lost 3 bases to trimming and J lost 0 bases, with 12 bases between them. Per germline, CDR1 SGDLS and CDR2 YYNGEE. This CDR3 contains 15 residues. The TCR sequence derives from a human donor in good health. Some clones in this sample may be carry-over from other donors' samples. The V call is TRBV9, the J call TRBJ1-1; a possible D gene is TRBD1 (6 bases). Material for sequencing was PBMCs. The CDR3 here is CASSDRGGMNTEAFF. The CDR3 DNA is TGTGCCAGCAGCGACCGTGGGGGCATGAACACTGAAGCTTTCTTT.